One and the same sample provided the 3 T cell receptor beta chains below, sequenced in a study of glioma-infiltrating T cells (dated by TCRdb to about 2016). Sequencing instrument: Illumina MiSeq. The iRepertoire nested amplicon-rescue multiplex PCR (arm-PCR) platform was used to amplify TCR alpha and beta CDR3 regions from RNA. The public reads were reprocessed in TCRdb via fastp at Q25 and MiXCR, keeping in-frame beta chains. Rows with a matching CDR3 protein are joined into one entry that keeps the most common DNA and genes. The sample table holds roughly 350,000 distinct CDR3 sequences, of which roughly two fifths were seen once. The leading ten clones occupy around 12% of the sample. The sample was glioma tissue, nonneoplastic brain tissue, or PBMCs (not recorded which). The source is a human donor with low-grade glioma or glioblastoma, undergoing nonglioma brain surgery, or in good health (not recorded which).

In the case of this clonotype: One base away lies a much larger clone, so this may be a sequencing read error. J is TRBJ2-7 and V is TRBV6-5; TRBD1 agrees at 8 bases. The CDR3 runs to 13 residues. Germline V gives CDR1 MNHEY, CDR2 SVGAGI. Here the CDR3 reads CANSYRTGYEQYF. The CDR3 DNA reads as TGTGCCAACAGTTATAGGACAGGGTACGAGCAGTACTTC.

On this clonotype: Sequence at one end of the junction differs from germline and may be a read error. V gene TRBV7-2 combines with J gene TRBJ2-5; tentative D call: TRBD2 (7 bases). Germline-derived CDR1 and CDR2 are SGHTA and FQGNSA. The CDR3 is 13 residues long. CDR3 coding DNA: TGTGCCAGCCACCGGGGGGCCCAAGAGACCCGGTACTTC. Translated: CASHRGAQETRYF.

Concerning this clonotype: This may arise from a read error, as a much more abundant clone is one base away. The chain has TRBV20-1 and TRBJ1-1, with TRBD1 matching 7 bases. The CDR3 sequence is 14 residues long. Trimming took 1 base from V and 3 from J; bases not matched to a gene: 5. Germline-derived CDR1 and CDR2 are DFQATT and SNEGSKA (reference sequence). The CDR3 protein is CSARVAGGDTEAFF. The CDR3 DNA reads as TGCAGTGCTAGAGTCGCAGGGGGGGACACTGAAGCTTTCTTT.